A selection of T cell receptor beta chains follows, all from one sample in a study of cytomegalovirus exposure and HLA in healthy donors. Clones were sequenced by immunoSEQ multiplex PCR, and TCRdb holds only the in-frame ones, with some missing. The sample shows about 140,000 clones, 82% of them seen only once. The specimen was PBMCs. These receptors all stem from a man between 18 and 29 years old in good health and CMV-seropositive. Both conserved end residues are part of each CDR3. D genes are given only for firm matches. Expanded clones are given a class, and other clones once, few, many or no size at all.

.	TRBV19	.	TRBJ1-4	TGTGCCAGTAGGGCCGCCGGGGTTTACGTAAAACTGTTTTTT	CASRAAGVYVKLFF
.	TRBV6-5	.	TRBJ1-1	TGTGCCAGCGCTCTTAATTGGGGGGCTGAAGCTTTCTTT	CASALNWGAEAFF
.	TRBV2	.	TRBJ1-5	TGTGCCAGCAGTGAAAGTCACTTGAATCAGCCCCAGCATTTT	CASSESHLNQPQHF
TRBD2	TRBV28	.	TRBJ2-3	TGTGCCAGCAGGTCCCTCCGCGGACTAGCGGGGCCCAGCCCTATTAGCACAGATACGCAGTATTTT	CASRSLRGLAGPSPISTDTQYF
.	TRBV25-1	few	TRBJ1-2	TGTGCCAGCAGCCCCAGGGAGGGAGGTCGAAACTATGGCTACACCTTC	CASSPREGGRNYGYTF
.	TRBV7-9	.	TRBJ2-7	TGTGCCAGCAGCTTAGGCACGAGCGAGCAGTACTTC	CASSLGTSEQYF
.	TRBV6-5	.	TRBJ1-5	TGTGCCAGCAGCGCGACACACTTGGGTAATCAGCCCCAGCATTTT	CASSATHLGNQPQHF
TRBD2	TRBV9	.	TRBJ2-5	TGTGCCAGCGGACTAGCGGGAGGGCCGAGGGAGACCCAGTACTTC	CASGLAGGPRETQYF
.	TRBV9	.	TRBJ1-1	TGTGCCAGCAGCGAGACGACACCTAACACTGAAGCTTTCTTT	CASSETTPNTEAFF
.	TRBV29-1	.	TRBJ1-1	TGCAGCGTTGCCCCCTTATCGCTTGAGGCTTTCTTT	CSVAPLSLEAFF
TRBD2	TRBV7-9	.	TRBJ2-1	TGTGCCAGCAGCTTCCCCGGAGGGACTAGCGGTGGAAATGAGCAGTTCTTC	CASSFPGGTSGGNEQFF
TRBD1	TRBV28	once	TRBJ2-7	TGTGCCAGCAGGGAATCTCCAGGGACAGGGTCCTACGAGCAGTACTTC	CASRESPGTGSYEQYF
TRBD2	TRBV29-1	few	TRBJ2-7	TGCAGCGTTGAAGAGGAGCAAGCGGGAGGTGGCGAGCAGTACTTC	CSVEEEQAGGGEQYF
.	TRBV6-5	.	TRBJ1-1	TGTGCCAGCAGTCTACAGGGTAGGGGGAACACTGAAGCTTTCTTT	CASSLQGRGNTEAFF
TRBD1	TRBV6-1	.	TRBJ1-1	TGTGCCAGCAGTGACACAGGGGTAAAGACTGAAGCTTTCTTT	CASSDTGVKTEAFF
TRBD2	TRBV5-1	.	TRBJ2-1	TGCGCCAGCAGCCCCAGTTCTAGGACTAGCTACAATGAGCAGTTCTTC	CASSPSSRTSYNEQFF
TRBD1	TRBV27	.	TRBJ1-2	TGTGCCAGCAGTCGGACAGGGGGCGGCTATGGCTACACCTTC	CASSRTGGGYGYTF
.	TRBV11-2	once	TRBJ2-5	TGTGCCAGCAGCTTGTTAGGGCAGGGGGGAACCCAGTACTTC	CASSLLGQGGTQYF
.	TRBV5-1	.	TRBJ1-1	TGCGCCAGCAGCTCCGGGACACCGAACACTGAAGCTTTCTTT	CASSSGTPNTEAFF
TRBD1	TRBV28	.	TRBJ1-1	TGTGCCAGCAGTCCCCCTCAACCGGGACAGGGGAGAGCTTTCTTT	CASSPPQPGQGRAFF
TRBD1	TRBV4-2	.	TRBJ2-7	TGTGCCAGCAGCCAAGATCCAGGGGGCGGGAACGAGCAGTACTTC	CASSQDPGGGNEQYF
.	TRBV6-5	.	TRBJ1-2	TGTGCCAGCAGTTACAGGGGGAAAGCTAACTATGGCTACACCTTC	CASSYRGKANYGYTF
TRBD1	TRBV19	.	TRBJ2-2	TGTGCCAGTAACCTGGGACAGGGGAGGGGCGGGGAGCTGTTTTTT	CASNLGQGRGGELFF
.	TRBV4-2	.	TRBJ2-5	TGTGCCAGCAGCCAAGAAGCTGAGAAGGAGACCCAGTACTTC	CASSQEAEKETQYF